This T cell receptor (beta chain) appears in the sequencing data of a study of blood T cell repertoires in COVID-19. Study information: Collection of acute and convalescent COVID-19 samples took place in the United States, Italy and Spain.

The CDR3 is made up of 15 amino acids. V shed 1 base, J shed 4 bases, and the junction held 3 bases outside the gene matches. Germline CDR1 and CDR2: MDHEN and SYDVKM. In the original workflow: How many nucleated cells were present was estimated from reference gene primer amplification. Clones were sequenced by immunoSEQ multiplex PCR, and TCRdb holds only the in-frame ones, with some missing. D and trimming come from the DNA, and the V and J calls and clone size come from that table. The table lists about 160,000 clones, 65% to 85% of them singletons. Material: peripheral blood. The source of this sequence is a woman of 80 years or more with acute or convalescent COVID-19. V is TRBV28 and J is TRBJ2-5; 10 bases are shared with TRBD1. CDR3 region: CASSLSGQGTETQYF. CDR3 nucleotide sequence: TGTGCCAGCAGTTTATCGGGACAGGGGACAGAGACCCAGTACTTC.